These T cell receptor beta chains were read from a single sample in a study of siplizumab effects on memory and regulatory T cells. Here immunoSEQ multiplex PCR was the method, and the copy in TCRdb shows in-frame clones only, minus some. The sample records some 46,000 clones, over 90% being singletons. The material sequenced was CD8+ T cells sorted from blood. These receptors were obtained from a human donor in good health. CDR3s include the opening cysteine and the closing phenylalanine or tryptophan. Fields, in order: CDR3 protein, CDR3 DNA, V gene, clone size, J gene, D gene. D genes are given only for firm matches. Rows give clone size only sometimes, using once, few, many, or a class for an expanded clone.

CDR3 protein: CATSAGTGDGYTF
CDR3 DNA: TGTGCCACCAGCGCCGGGACAGGGGATGGCTACACCTTC
V gene: TRBV15
clone size: .
J gene: TRBJ1-2
D gene: TRBD1

CDR3 protein: CASSQDPNIITSTGRVNQPQHF
CDR3 DNA: TGCGCCAGCAGCCAAGACCCCAATATAATAACATCGACAGGGAGAGTAAATCAGCCCCAGCATTTT
V gene: TRBV4-1
clone size: .
J gene: TRBJ1-5
D gene: TRBD1

CDR3 protein: CATSRDRGVTGANVLTF
CDR3 DNA: TGTGCCACCAGCAGAGATCGTGGGGTAACGGGGGCCAACGTCCTGACTTTC
V gene: TRBV15
clone size: once
J gene: TRBJ2-6
D gene: .

CDR3 protein: CASSLTGGDGNTIYF
CDR3 DNA: TGTGCCAGCAGCCTAACAGGGGGCGACGGAAACACCATATATTTT
V gene: TRBV2
clone size: .
J gene: TRBJ1-3
D gene: TRBD1

CDR3 protein: CSVDWPYTNNEQFF
CDR3 DNA: TGCAGCGTTGATTGGCCTTATACAAACAATGAGCAGTTCTTC
V gene: TRBV29-1
clone size: .
J gene: TRBJ2-1
D gene: .

CDR3 protein: CASSVDGGNEQYF
CDR3 DNA: TGTGCCAGCAGCGTAGACGGCGGGAACGAGCAGTACTTC
V gene: TRBV9
clone size: few
J gene: TRBJ2-7
D gene: .

CDR3 protein: CASSADTTTYMNEKLFF
CDR3 DNA: TGTGCCAGCAGTGCCGATACAACAACATATATGAATGAAAAACTGTTTTTT
V gene: TRBV28
clone size: .
J gene: TRBJ1-4
D gene: .

CDR3 protein: CASSQDRRGSYEQYF
CDR3 DNA: TGCGCCAGCAGCCAGGACAGGCGGGGCTCCTACGAGCAGTACTTC
V gene: TRBV4-1
clone size: .
J gene: TRBJ2-7
D gene: .

CDR3 protein: CASSLATGAYGYTF
CDR3 DNA: TGTGCCAGCAGTTTAGCGACAGGGGCCTATGGCTACACCTTC
V gene: TRBV28
clone size: .
J gene: TRBJ1-2
D gene: TRBD1

CDR3 protein: CASSFGRPSAYEQYF
CDR3 DNA: TGTGCCAGCAGCTTCGGAAGACCCAGCGCCTACGAGCAGTACTTC
V gene: TRBV5-8
clone size: .
J gene: TRBJ2-7
D gene: .

CDR3 protein: CASSWGFGELFF
CDR3 DNA: TGTGCCAGCAGTTGGGGTTTCGGGGAGCTGTTTTTT
V gene: TRBV27
clone size: .
J gene: TRBJ2-2
D gene: .

CDR3 protein: CASSLAPPDGTFSNQPQHF
CDR3 DNA: TGTGCCAGCAGTCTTGCCCCCCCGGATGGAACCTTTAGCAATCAGCCCCAGCATTTT
V gene: TRBV5-4
clone size: .
J gene: TRBJ1-5
D gene: .

CDR3 protein: CASSQGVLYWDYGYTF
CDR3 DNA: TGTGCCAGCAGCCAAGGGGTTCTGTATTGGGACTATGGCTACACCTTC
V gene: TRBV14
clone size: .
J gene: TRBJ1-2
D gene: .

CDR3 protein: CASIHQASDGYTF
CDR3 DNA: TGTGCCAGCATCCACCAAGCCTCGGATGGCTACACCTTC
V gene: TRBV7-9
clone size: .
J gene: TRBJ1-2
D gene: .

CDR3 protein: CASNAGRYNEQFF
CDR3 DNA: TGTGCCAGTAATGCGGGGAGATACAATGAGCAGTTCTTC
V gene: TRBV19
clone size: .
J gene: TRBJ2-1
D gene: .

CDR3 protein: CASSAAPWANYGYTF
CDR3 DNA: TGTGCCAGTAGTGCAGCACCCTGGGCCAACTATGGCTACACCTTC
V gene: TRBV19
clone size: .
J gene: TRBJ1-2
D gene: .

CDR3 protein: CASSSGQGAYEQYF
CDR3 DNA: TGTGCCAGCAGCTCAGGACAGGGGGCCTACGAGCAGTACTTC
V gene: TRBV5-5
clone size: .
J gene: TRBJ2-7
D gene: TRBD1

CDR3 protein: CASSPGQGSYEQFF
CDR3 DNA: TGTGCCAGCAGTCCGGGACAGGGGTCCTATGAGCAGTTCTTC
V gene: TRBV5-4
clone size: .
J gene: TRBJ2-1
D gene: TRBD1

CDR3 protein: CASSRSSYEQYF
CDR3 DNA: TGTGCCAGCAGCCGAAGCTCCTACGAGCAGTACTTC
V gene: TRBV4-2
clone size: once
J gene: TRBJ2-7
D gene: .

CDR3 protein: CASSGGLGYEQYF
CDR3 DNA: TGCGCCAGCAGCGGGGGATTAGGCTACGAGCAGTACTTC
V gene: TRBV4-1
clone size: .
J gene: TRBJ2-7
D gene: .

CDR3 protein: CASSPLQGEKLFF
CDR3 DNA: TGTGCCAGCTCACCGTTACAGGGTGAAAAACTGTTTTTT
V gene: TRBV18
clone size: .
J gene: TRBJ1-4
D gene: .

CDR3 protein: CASSQEGAGTEAFF
CDR3 DNA: TGCGCCAGCAGCCAAGAAGGCGCGGGTACTGAAGCTTTCTTT
V gene: TRBV4-1
clone size: .
J gene: TRBJ1-1
D gene: .

CDR3 protein: CASNLLGASGRVREQYF
CDR3 DNA: TGTGCCAGCAACTTGCTAGGTGCTAGCGGGAGAGTGAGGGAGCAGTACTTC
V gene: TRBV13
clone size: .
J gene: TRBJ2-7
D gene: TRBD2

CDR3 protein: CASSKRGEQYF
CDR3 DNA: TGTGCCAGCAGTAAGAGAGGCGAGCAGTACTTC
V gene: TRBV27
clone size: .
J gene: TRBJ2-7
D gene: .

CDR3 protein: CASSHKLAEPSPTSEQFF
CDR3 DNA: TGCGCCAGCAGCCACAAACTAGCGGAACCTTCTCCTACAAGTGAGCAGTTCTTC
V gene: TRBV4-1
clone size: .
J gene: TRBJ2-1
D gene: TRBD2

CDR3 protein: CAGGQEIYNEQFF
CDR3 DNA: TGTGCCGGAGGACAGGAGATCTACAATGAGCAGTTCTTC
V gene: TRBV6-1
clone size: .
J gene: TRBJ2-1
D gene: TRBD1

CDR3 protein: CASRTSVANSDEQFF
CDR3 DNA: TGTGCCAGCAGAACTTCTGTGGCGAATTCCGATGAGCAGTTCTTC
V gene: TRBV27
clone size: .
J gene: TRBJ2-1
D gene: .

CDR3 protein: CASSAAPSDTQYF
CDR3 DNA: TGTGCCAGCAGCGCCGCTCCTTCAGATACGCAGTATTTT
V gene: TRBV9
clone size: .
J gene: TRBJ2-3
D gene: .

CDR3 protein: CASSDGGFGYNEQFF
CDR3 DNA: TGTGCCAGCAGTGATGGAGGGTTCGGCTACAATGAGCAGTTCTTC
V gene: TRBV6-1
clone size: .
J gene: TRBJ2-1
D gene: .

CDR3 protein: CASSPQRGIYEQYF
CDR3 DNA: TGCGCCAGCAGCCCTCAGCGAGGGATCTACGAGCAGTACTTC
V gene: TRBV4-1
clone size: .
J gene: TRBJ2-7
D gene: .

CDR3 protein: CASSQRYEQYF
CDR3 DNA: TGTGCCAGCAGCCAAAGATACGAGCAGTACTTC
V gene: TRBV7-8
clone size: once
J gene: TRBJ2-7
D gene: .

CDR3 protein: CATSRDVSTDTQYF
CDR3 DNA: TGTGCCACCAGCAGAGATGTCAGCACAGATACGCAGTATTTT
V gene: TRBV15
clone size: .
J gene: TRBJ2-3
D gene: .

CDR3 protein: CASSFLGQLQFF
CDR3 DNA: TGTGCCAGCAGTTTTTTAGGACAGTTGCAGTTCTTC
V gene: TRBV27
clone size: .
J gene: TRBJ2-1
D gene: .

CDR3 protein: CASRLAGVPTNTGELFF
CDR3 DNA: TGTGCCAGTAGACTAGCGGGAGTACCCACGAACACCGGGGAGCTGTTTTTT
V gene: TRBV28
clone size: once
J gene: TRBJ2-2
D gene: TRBD2

CDR3 protein: CASRREFDEAYEQYF
CDR3 DNA: TGCGCCAGCAGGCGAGAATTCGACGAGGCCTACGAGCAGTACTTC
V gene: TRBV5-1
clone size: .
J gene: TRBJ2-7
D gene: .

CDR3 protein: CASSFPENMNTEAFF
CDR3 DNA: TGCGCCAGCAGCTTCCCGGAAAACATGAACACTGAAGCTTTCTTT
V gene: TRBV5-1
clone size: .
J gene: TRBJ1-1
D gene: .

CDR3 protein: CASSRQSSYEQYF
CDR3 DNA: TGCGCCAGCAGCCGACAGAGCTCCTACGAGCAGTACTTC
V gene: TRBV4-1
clone size: .
J gene: TRBJ2-7
D gene: .

CDR3 protein: CASSLSSGGYGYTF
CDR3 DNA: TGTGCCAGCAGCTTATCCTCGGGAGGCTATGGCTACACCTTC
V gene: TRBV7-3
clone size: .
J gene: TRBJ1-2
D gene: .

CDR3 protein: CASRAGFEAFF
CDR3 DNA: TGCGCCAGCAGAGCAGGGTTTGAAGCTTTCTTT
V gene: TRBV10-2
clone size: .
J gene: TRBJ1-1
D gene: .

CDR3 protein: CASSSGNYEQYF
CDR3 DNA: TGTGCCAGCAGCTCGGGAAACTACGAGCAGTACTTC
V gene: TRBV11-2
clone size: .
J gene: TRBJ2-7
D gene: .

CDR3 protein: CASSFRDRGAKNIQYF
CDR3 DNA: TGTGCCAGCAGCTTCAGGGACAGGGGAGCCAAAAACATTCAGTACTTC
V gene: TRBV9
clone size: .
J gene: TRBJ2-4
D gene: TRBD1

CDR3 protein: CASRKDVNEQFF
CDR3 DNA: TGTGCCAGTAGGAAGGACGTCAATGAGCAGTTCTTC
V gene: TRBV19
clone size: .
J gene: TRBJ2-1
D gene: .

CDR3 protein: CASSGGLAGSYEQYF
CDR3 DNA: TGCGCCAGCAGCGGGGGACTAGCGGGATCCTACGAGCAGTACTTC
V gene: TRBV4-1
clone size: .
J gene: TRBJ2-7
D gene: TRBD2

CDR3 protein: CASSLAKGYEAFF
CDR3 DNA: TGTGCCAGCAGCTTGGCCAAAGGGTACGAAGCTTTCTTT
V gene: TRBV5-4
clone size: .
J gene: TRBJ1-1
D gene: .

CDR3 protein: CASSEWQGSPYNEQFF
CDR3 DNA: TGTGCCAGCAGTGAATGGCAGGGAAGTCCTTACAATGAGCAGTTCTTC
V gene: TRBV25-1
clone size: .
J gene: TRBJ2-1
D gene: .

CDR3 protein: CASSSVPVDEQFF
CDR3 DNA: TGTGCCAGCAGCTCTGTTCCAGTCGATGAGCAGTTCTTC
V gene: TRBV5-5
clone size: .
J gene: TRBJ2-1
D gene: .

CDR3 protein: CASSRSDSGNTIYF
CDR3 DNA: TGTGCCAGCTCACGATCGGACTCAGGAAACACCATATATTTT
V gene: TRBV18
clone size: .
J gene: TRBJ1-3
D gene: .

CDR3 protein: CASRMGLGGYNEQFF
CDR3 DNA: TGTGCCAGCAGAATGGGACTAGGAGGCTACAATGAGCAGTTCTTC
V gene: TRBV11-2
clone size: .
J gene: TRBJ2-1
D gene: TRBD2

CDR3 protein: CAWGDYEQYF
CDR3 DNA: TGTGCCTGGGGAGACTACGAGCAGTACTTC
V gene: TRBV30
clone size: .
J gene: TRBJ2-7
D gene: .

CDR3 protein: CASSLGGAVYEQYF
CDR3 DNA: TGTGCCAGCAGCTTAGGGGGCGCCGTCTACGAGCAGTACTTC
V gene: TRBV11-2
clone size: .
J gene: TRBJ2-7
D gene: .

CDR3 protein: CASSLRDYAYNEQFF
CDR3 DNA: TGCGCCAGCAGCTTGAGGGACTACGCCTACAATGAGCAGTTCTTC
V gene: TRBV5-1
clone size: .
J gene: TRBJ2-1
D gene: TRBD2

CDR3 protein: CASSQADIYNEQFF
CDR3 DNA: TGTGCCAGCAGCCAAGCAGACATCTACAATGAGCAGTTCTTC
V gene: TRBV14
clone size: .
J gene: TRBJ2-1
D gene: .